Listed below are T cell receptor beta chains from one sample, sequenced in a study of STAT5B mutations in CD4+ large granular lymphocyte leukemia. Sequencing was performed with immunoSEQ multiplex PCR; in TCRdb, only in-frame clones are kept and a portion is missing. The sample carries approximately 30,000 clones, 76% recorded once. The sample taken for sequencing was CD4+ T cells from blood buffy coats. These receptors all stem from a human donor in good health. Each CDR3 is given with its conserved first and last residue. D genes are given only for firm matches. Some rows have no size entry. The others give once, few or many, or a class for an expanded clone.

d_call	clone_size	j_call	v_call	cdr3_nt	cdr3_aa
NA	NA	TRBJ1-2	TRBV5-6	TGTGCCAGCAGCTTGAACAGGCTGTTTGGCTACACCTTC	CASSLNRLFGYTF
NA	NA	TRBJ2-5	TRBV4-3	TGCGCCAGCAGCCAAGACGTTGGGGTAAAGACCCAGTACTTC	CASSQDVGVKTQYF
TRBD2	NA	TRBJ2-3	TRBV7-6	TGTGCCAGCAGCTTATTCCCTACTAGCGGGGCTCCTCGGGATACGCAGTATTTT	CASSLFPTSGAPRDTQYF
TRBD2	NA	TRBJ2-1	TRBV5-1	TGCGCCAGCGGCGGGAGTAATGGGAATGAGCAGTTCTTC	CASGGSNGNEQFF
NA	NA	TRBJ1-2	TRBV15	TGTGCCACCAGCAGAGCAATAGGGGTTGGCTATGGCTACACCTTC	CATSRAIGVGYGYTF
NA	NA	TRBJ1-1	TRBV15	TGTGCCACCAGCAGAGCAACGGGGGGAAGTAGCACTGAAGCTTTCTTT	CATSRATGGSSTEAFF
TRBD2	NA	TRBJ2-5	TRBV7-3	TGTGCCAGCAGCTTCGCGGGGGAAGAGACCCAGTACTTC	CASSFAGEETQYF
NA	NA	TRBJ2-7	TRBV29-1	TGCAGCGCCCAGGTGGCGGGGGCTAACGAGCAGTACTTC	CSAQVAGANEQYF
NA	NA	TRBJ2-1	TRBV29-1	TGCAGCGTTCGGAGGGTAGGCTCCTACAATGAGCAGTTCTTC	CSVRRVGSYNEQFF
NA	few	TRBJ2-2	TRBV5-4	TGTGCCAGCAGCCTAATTTACACCGGGGAGCTGTTTTTT	CASSLIYTGELFF
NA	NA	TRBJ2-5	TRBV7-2	TGTGCCAGCAGGAAGAATGGGGGCTCCCAAGAGACCCAGTACTTC	CASRKNGGSQETQYF
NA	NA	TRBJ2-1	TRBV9	TGTGCCAGCAGTGAAGGGACTGACCTTGGAAATGAGCAGTTCTTC	CASSEGTDLGNEQFF
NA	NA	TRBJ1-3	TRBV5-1	TGCGCCAGCAGCTTGGGACTATCTTCCGTTGGAAACACCATATATTTT	CASSLGLSSVGNTIYF
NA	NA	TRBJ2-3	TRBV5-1	TGCGCCAGCACAAACAGGGAGGACAGCACAGATACGCAGTATTTT	CASTNREDSTDTQYF
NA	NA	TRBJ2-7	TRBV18	TGTGCCAGCTCACCAATGGTTTCCTACGAGCAGTACTTC	CASSPMVSYEQYF